This T cell receptor beta chain derives from a study of monozygotic twins with inflammatory bowel disease. Following a re-call of the 5' RACE reads, TCRdb has one entry per CDR3 protein and lacks DNA. In all, the sample yields about 300,000 distinct CDR3 sequences. Sequences were obtained from blood. This TCR was sampled from a human donor with ulcerative colitis or Crohn's disease, or a healthy co-twin of an affected twin (not recorded which).

This CDR3 is CASKRPKTGGYEQFF. The V and J genes are TRBV11-2 and TRBJ2-1; TCRdb's D call, TRBD1, is unchecked because there is no DNA. This CDR3 region has 15 residues. The V gene's germline CDR1 is SGHAT and CDR2 FQNNGV.